These 15 T cell receptor beta chains share one sample of origin, sequenced in a study of T cell responses to AZD1222 COVID-19 vaccine (dated by TCRdb to 2020 to 2023). The meaning of the sample's time point label: about 28 days (+/-7) after the second vaccine dose. To prepare the library, the immunoSEQ multiplex PCR assay was applied. The immuneACCESS repertoire file appears here via TCRdb, limited to in-frame rearrangements. These files lack a portion of the clones; in checked studies, under half of the deficit traces to unresolved V genes, and the cause of the others is not known. Across this sample there are 150,000 or so clones, with roughly 91% seen only once. The ten largest clones capture 5% to 6.5% of the sample. The material sequenced was peripheral blood, taken 28 days after the second AZD1222 dose. The receptors stem from an adult who received the AZD1222 COVID-19 vaccine.

The chain recombines TRBV30 with TRBJ1-5; TRBD1 agrees at 8 bases. V dropped 0 bases and J dropped 4; count of bases not matched to a gene: 5. Per the germline V gene, CDR1 is GTSNPN and CDR2 is SVGIG (reference sequence). The CDR3 covers 15 residues. The CDR3: CAWSVTGGGNQPQHF. In nucleotides, the CDR3 is TGTGCCTGGAGTGTAACAGGGGGGGGTAATCAGCCCCAGCATTTT.

The V call is TRBV19, the J call TRBJ2-7; tentative D call: TRBD2 (6 bases). This CDR3 spans 15 amino acids. Germline CDR1 LNHDA, CDR2 SQIVND (reference sequence). V lost 1 base and J 2 bases, leaving 12 bases between the germline ends. CDR3 DNA: TGTGCCAGTAGTATAGGCGGGGCGCTAACCTACGAGCAGTACTTC. It yields the protein CASSIGGALTYEQYF.

The rearrangement links TRBV2 to TRBJ1-4; no firm D call. Germline values: CDR1 SNHLY, CDR2 FYNNEI. The V end was cut by 0 bases, the J end by 0 bases, with 5 bases between. This CDR3 spans 15 amino acids. DNA of the CDR3: TGTGCCAGCAGTGAAGCTGGCACAACTAATGAAAAACTGTTTTTT. It specifies CASSEAGTTNEKLFF.

This chain links TRBV28 with TRBJ1-2; D is unresolved. This CDR3 is built from 12 residues. The V end was cut by 3 bases, the J end by 3 bases, with 5 bases between. Germline CDR1 is MDHEN and CDR2 is SYDVKM. The CDR3 loop reads CASSLIDYGYTF. The CDR3 DNA reads as TGTGCCAGCAGTTTGATCGACTATGGCTACACCTTC.

This clone is a singleton in its sample. The chain recombines TRBV10-2 with TRBJ1-2; D remains ambiguous. The CDR3 is 15 amino acids. The V end lost 0 bases, the J end lost 8 bases, and 16 bases lay between the germline ends. Germline CDR1 reads WSHSY; CDR2 reads SAAADI. The CDR3 is CASSESGRGFMGYTF. The DNA for the CDR3 is TGCGCCAGCAGTGAGTCGGGCAGAGGATTTATGGGCTACACCTTC.

The rearrangement links TRBV6-6 to TRBJ2-7, with a tentative D call TRBD1 (6 bases). Trimming cost V 6 bases and J 6 bases, with 15 bases left between them. The CDR3 has 13 amino acids. Germline values: CDR1 MNHNY, CDR2 SVGAGI (reference sequence). The CDR3 DNA is TGTGCCAGCAGGAGGGACACCGGTGGCGAGCAGTACTTC. This gives the protein CASRRDTGGEQYF.

The gene calls are TRBV7-9 and TRBJ2-7; no clear D gene. The CDR3 loop spans 11 amino acids. Germline loops: CDR1 SEHNR, CDR2 FQNEAQ (reference sequence). Between the trimmed V and J ends, which lost 8 bases and 7 bases, there was a span of 12 bases. Written as DNA, the CDR3 is TGTGCCAGCCGCAAAGGTCGGGAGCAGTACTTC. Translating it yields CASRKGREQYF.

V usage is TRBV28 and J usage is TRBJ1-2; 8 positions match TRBD1. Per the germline V gene, CDR1 is MDHEN and CDR2 is SYDVKM. Losses at the gene ends were 7 bases for V and 5 bases for J; bases not matched to a gene: 9. This CDR3 has 14 residues. DNA of the CDR3: TGTGCCAGCACCCAGGCAGGGGGCGCTTATGGCTACACCTTC. Amino acids: CASTQAGGAYGYTF.

The rearrangement joins TRBV11-2 to TRBJ2-3; D possibly matches TRBD1 or TRBD2 (5 bases each). Trimming took off 4 bases at V and 0 bases at J, with 11 bases between the two ends. The CDR3 is 15 amino acids. Germline CDR1 reads SGHAT; CDR2 reads FQNNGV. The CDR3 nucleotides are TGTGCCAGCAGCTGGGACCGTACTAGCACAGATACGCAGTATTTT. It is translated as CASSWDRTSTDTQYF.

The chain employs TRBV29-1 and TRBJ2-7; no clear D. Looked up from germline, CDR1 is SQVTM and CDR2 is ANQGSEA. This CDR3 spans 12 amino acids. V was trimmed by 6 bases and J by 1 base, leaving 10 bases between them. CDR3 in amino acids: CSVTTASYEQYF. The CDR3 DNA is TGCAGCGTCACTACAGCGTCCTACGAGCAGTACTTC.

CDR3 nucleotide sequence: TGTGCCAGCAGCTTAGCGTGGGGACCAAAAGAGACCCAGTACTTC. It translates to CASSLAWGPKETQYF. V gene TRBV13 combines with J gene TRBJ2-5; tentatively, D is TRBD1 or TRBD2 (5 bases each). The CDR3 consists of 15 residues. Germline V CDR1 and CDR2: PRHDT, FYEKMQ (reference sequence). The V end lost 1 base, the J end lost 3 bases, and 12 bases lay between the germline ends.

The chain links TRBV19 to TRBJ2-7; D is unclear. The CDR3 consists of 14 residues. CDR1 and CDR2 from the germline V gene are LNHDA and SQIVND (reference sequence). Trimming removed 8 bases at V and 6 bases at J, with 20 bases between. CDR3 loop: CASWNGQAPSEQYF. The DNA for the CDR3 is TGTGCCAGTTGGAATGGGCAGGCTCCCTCCGAGCAGTACTTC.

Written as DNA, the CDR3 is TGTGCCTGGAGGAGGGACAGGGGAGGGACTGAAGCTTTCTTT. Its translation is CAWRRDRGGTEAFF. The chain has TRBV30 and TRBJ1-1, with TRBD1 identical over 10 bases. J lost 5 bases, V lost 3 bases, and 6 bases had no gene match. There are 14 residues in the CDR3. CDR1 is GTSNPN and CDR2 is SVGIG in the germline V gene (reference sequence).

In its sample, this clone was seen once. The rearrangement uses TRBV3-1 (or the pseudogene TRBV3-2) and TRBJ1-2; D uncertain. This CDR3 has 16 residues. CDR1 and CDR2 (germline): LGHDT, YNNKEL (reference sequence). V lost 2 bases, J lost 8 bases, and 21 bases lay in between. The CDR3 loop reads CASSQNRPRTTLGYTF. DNA for the CDR3: TGTGCCAGCAGCCAAAATCGTCCTAGGACTACCTTAGGCTACACCTTC.

V gene TRBV4-3 combines with J gene TRBJ1-4, with 7 positions matching TRBD1. Germline V gene lookup returns CDR1 LGHNA and CDR2 YSLEER. V shed 4 bases and J 4 bases; nucleotides not matched to a gene: 6. The CDR3 is 15 amino acids. CDR3 amino acids: CASSRLTGINEKLFF. The DNA for the CDR3 is TGCGCCAGCAGCCGTCTGACAGGGATTAATGAAAAACTGTTTTTT.